This TCR beta chain derives from a study of CD8+ T cells in alopecia areata. Study details: Those treated were given oral tofacitinib at 5 to 10 mg twice daily. Patients took tofacitinib for 6 to 18 months, followed by 6 drug-free months. Percentage of affected scalp area was the basis on which treated patients' severity was scored.

This clone occurred a few times. Treatment specified: oral pan-JAK inhibitor, 5-10 mg twice daily. RNA extraction was followed by reverse transcription into cDNA, which acted as the sequencing template. TCRdb's table, derived via immunoSEQ multiplex PCR, lists solely in-frame clones and lacks some. The sample contains about 100,000 clones, 55% to 75% of which appear only once. Material: CD8+ T cells sorted from blood, obtained between weeks 55 and 65, from a patient treated with tofacitinib. The receptor was isolated from a human donor with alopecia areata.

The CDR3 reads CASSFTGSAEAFF. CDR3 nucleotide sequence: TGTGCCAGCAGTTTCACAGGGTCAGCTGAAGCTTTCTTT. The chain couples TRBV6-5 to TRBJ1-1, with D possibly being TRBD1 (6 bases). V lost 4 bases to trimming and J lost 6 bases, with 12 bases between them. Germline V gives CDR1 MNHEY, CDR2 SVGAGI. The length of the CDR3 is 13 residues.